The rows below give T cell receptor beta chains drawn from one sample of a study of blood T cell repertoires in COVID-19. TCRdb's table, derived via immunoSEQ multiplex PCR, lists solely in-frame clones and lacks some. The table shows roughly 210,000 clones, with roughly 87% occurring only once. The sequenced sample was PBMCs or T cells enriched from blood (not recorded which). The source of these receptors is a man aged 30-40 years in a cohort exposed to, infected with or recovered from COVID-19 (not recorded which). CDR3s include the opening cysteine and the closing phenylalanine or tryptophan. The D gene is left open where the match is weak. The size entry is marked missing in some rows and otherwise reads once, few, many or a size class.

j_call clone_size d_call v_call cdr3_nt cdr3_aa
TRBJ2-1 few TRBD1 TRBV9 TGTGCCAGCAGCGCCGGGACAGGTAATGAGCAGTTCTTC CASSAGTGNEQFF
TRBJ2-5 - TRBD1 TRBV18 TGTGCCAGCTCACCACAGACAGGGAGTGAGACCCAGTACTTC CASSPQTGSETQYF
TRBJ2-1 - - TRBV24-1 TGTGCCACCAGTGATCCTCGGGACTTTACCTACAATGAGCAGTTCTTC CATSDPRDFTYNEQFF
TRBJ2-7 - - TRBV5-1 TGCGCCAGCAGCTTTGATTCACTGTCCTACGAGCAGTACTTC CASSFDSLSYEQYF
TRBJ1-2 - TRBD1 TRBV28 TGTGCCAGCAGCTCACAGGGGCGGGGCGGCTACACCTTC CASSSQGRGGYTF
TRBJ2-1 - TRBD2 TRBV13 TGTGCCAGCAGCTTAAGGTCTTGGCGGGAGATTAGTGAGCAGTTCTTC CASSLRSWREISEQFF
TRBJ1-6 - TRBD1 TRBV5-1 TGCGCCAGCAGTCCAGCCGGGACAGGGACTTCACCCCTCCACTTT CASSPAGTGTSPLHF
TRBJ2-3 - - TRBV19 TGTGCCAGTAGTATTAGACCGGCGGAGGTTCTAAGCACAGATACGCAGTATTTT CASSIRPAEVLSTDTQYF
TRBJ1-4 - TRBD1 TRBV29-1 TGCAGCGTTGACGGGACAGGGGCTTGGGGTAATGAAAAACTGTTTTTT CSVDGTGAWGNEKLFF
TRBJ1-5 - TRBD1 TRBV5-1 TGCGCCAGCAGCTTGGGACAGGGCACTAGTCAGCCCCAGCATTTT CASSLGQGTSQPQHF
TRBJ2-7 few TRBD2 TRBV27 TGTGCCAGCAGTTTATGGAGGAGCGGGACGTCCTACGAGCAGTACTTC CASSLWRSGTSYEQYF
TRBJ1-5 - TRBD1 TRBV18 TGTGCCAGCTCACCGACAGGGGATCAGCCCCAGCATTTT CASSPTGDQPQHF
TRBJ2-3 once - TRBV15 TGTGCCACCAGCAGACTCCCGGGAGCGAGCACAGATACGCAGTATTTT CATSRLPGASTDTQYF
TRBJ2-5 - TRBD2 TRBV7-3 TGTGCCAGCAGCCCCGGGGGAGGGCACGAGACCCAGTACTTC CASSPGGGHETQYF
TRBJ1-2 - - TRBV10-3 TGTGCCATCAGGGAGGACAGCAAACAGCGCCACACCTTC CAIREDSKQRHTF
TRBJ1-2 many TRBD1 TRBV9 TGTGCCAGCAGCAAGAAGGACAGGTTGGGCGACTATGGCTACACCTTC CASSKKDRLGDYGYTF
TRBJ1-1 - TRBD1 TRBV7-9 TGTGCCAGCAGCTTAGTTGGGACAGGGCGCATGAACACTGAAGCTTTCTTT CASSLVGTGRMNTEAFF
TRBJ1-4 - - TRBV28 TGTGCCAGCGGCAGGATATATGAAAAACTGTTTTTT CASGRIYEKLFF
TRBJ1-1 - TRBD1 TRBV6-6 TGTGCCAGCAGTTCCACAGGGGGATTCACTGAAGCTTTCTTT CASSSTGGFTEAFF
TRBJ2-1 - TRBD2 TRBV5-4 TGTGCCAGCAGCTTGGCGTTGGCGGGAGGTAATGAGCAGTTCTTC CASSLALAGGNEQFF
TRBJ2-7 - - TRBV7-9 TGTGCCAGCAGCCCAGGCCAAAACACCATCGAGCAGTACTTC CASSPGQNTIEQYF
TRBJ1-1 - - TRBV10-3 TGTGCCATCAGAACCTTAATTAGACAGAACACTGAAGCTTTCTTT CAIRTLIRQNTEAFF
TRBJ2-1 - TRBD2 TRBV19 TGTGCCAGTAGTACCTTATCAAAACTAGCGGGGGACTACAATGAGCAGTTCTTC CASSTLSKLAGDYNEQFF
TRBJ2-7 - - TRBV19 TGTGCCAGTAGGACACTTGACAGCTACGAGCAGTACTTC CASRTLDSYEQYF
TRBJ2-7 - - TRBV19 TGTGCCAGTTCCCCTGACCGATGGGACTTCTTTACCGAGCAGTACTTC CASSPDRWDFFTEQYF
TRBJ2-7 few - TRBV7-2 TGTGCCAGCAGCTTACAGGCGGGGGAGCAGTACTTC CASSLQAGEQYF
TRBJ1-4 - - TRBV5-1 TGCGCCAGCAGCTTTCGCCAGTCTAATGAAAAACTGTTTTTT CASSFRQSNEKLFF
TRBJ2-7 - TRBD2 TRBV6-1 TGTGCCAGCAGTGAAGAGAGGGGAGGACTAGCGGGAAGGGCGTACGAGCAGTACTTC CASSEERGGLAGRAYEQYF
TRBJ1-4 few TRBD1 TRBV19 TGTGCCAGTTGTCGACAGGGACAAAAACTGTTTTTT CASCRQGQKLFF
TRBJ1-2 - - TRBV28 TGTGCCAGCTCGGGGAGCCATGGCTACACCTTC CASSGSHGYTF
TRBJ1-5 few - TRBV12-3/TRBV12-4 TGTGCCAGCAGTTGGAGGAGTAATCAGCCCCAGCATTTT CASSWRSNQPQHF
TRBJ2-7 - TRBD1 TRBV28 TGTGCCAGCAGTTCACCCGGGACAGGAGGGTACGAGCAGTACTTC CASSSPGTGGYEQYF
TRBJ2-1 - TRBD1 TRBV5-1 TGCGCCAGCAGCTTTTTCGGGACAGGACGGGATGAGCAGTTCTTC CASSFFGTGRDEQFF
TRBJ1-5 - - TRBV6-1 TGTGCCAGCAGTGAAAGAGGGGGAAGCCCCCAGCAGCCCCAGCATTTT CASSERGGSPQQPQHF
TRBJ2-6 - - TRBV15 TGTGCCACCAGCAGACCTCGCTCTGGGGCCAACGTCCTGACTTTC CATSRPRSGANVLTF
TRBJ2-7 - - TRBV7-6 TGTGCCAGCAGCTTAGCCGCGGGGCGATACGAGCAGTACTTC CASSLAAGRYEQYF
TRBJ2-5 - - TRBV7-3 TGTGCCAGCAGCTTCAGGGGTACCGCCCCTGGGGAGACCCAGTACTTC CASSFRGTAPGETQYF
TRBJ1-2 - TRBD1 TRBV28 TGTGCCAGCAGTTTATACCAGGACAGGGGGGCCTATGGCTACACCTTC CASSLYQDRGAYGYTF
TRBJ1-4 - - TRBV28 TGTGCCAGCAGACGGGGGGCGCGGGTTGAAAAACTGTTTTTT CASRRGARVEKLFF